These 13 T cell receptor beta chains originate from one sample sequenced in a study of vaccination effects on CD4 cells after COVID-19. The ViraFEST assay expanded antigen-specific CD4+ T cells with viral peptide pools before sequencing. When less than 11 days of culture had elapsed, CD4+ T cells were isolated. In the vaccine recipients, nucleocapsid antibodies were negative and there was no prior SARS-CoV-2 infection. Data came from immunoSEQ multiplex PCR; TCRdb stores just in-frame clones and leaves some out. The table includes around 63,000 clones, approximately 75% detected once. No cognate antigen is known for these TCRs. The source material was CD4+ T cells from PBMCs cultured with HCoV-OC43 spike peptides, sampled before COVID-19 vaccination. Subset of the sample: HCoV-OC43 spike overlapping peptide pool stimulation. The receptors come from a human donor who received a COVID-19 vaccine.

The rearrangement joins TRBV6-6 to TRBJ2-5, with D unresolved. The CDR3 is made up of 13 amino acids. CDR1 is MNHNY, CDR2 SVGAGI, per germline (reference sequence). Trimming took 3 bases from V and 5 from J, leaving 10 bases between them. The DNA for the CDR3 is TGTGCCAGCAGTTATAAAGGCCGTGAGACCCAGTACTTC. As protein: CASSYKGRETQYF.

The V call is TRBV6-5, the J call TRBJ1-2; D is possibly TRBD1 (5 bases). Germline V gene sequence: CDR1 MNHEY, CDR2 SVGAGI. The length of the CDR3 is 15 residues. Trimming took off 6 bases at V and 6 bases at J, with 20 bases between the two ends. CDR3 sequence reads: CASRRPTEGSHGYTF. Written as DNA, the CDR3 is TGTGCCAGCAGAAGGCCGACCGAGGGGTCCCATGGCTACACCTTC.

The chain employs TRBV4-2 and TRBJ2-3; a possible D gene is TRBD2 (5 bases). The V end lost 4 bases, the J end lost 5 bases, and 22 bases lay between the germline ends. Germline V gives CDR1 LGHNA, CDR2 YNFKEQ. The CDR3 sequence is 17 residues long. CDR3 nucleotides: TGTGCCAGCAGCCCGTTTATTCGGACTCAGAGCGGAGATACGCAGTATTTT. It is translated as CASSPFIRTQSGDTQYF.

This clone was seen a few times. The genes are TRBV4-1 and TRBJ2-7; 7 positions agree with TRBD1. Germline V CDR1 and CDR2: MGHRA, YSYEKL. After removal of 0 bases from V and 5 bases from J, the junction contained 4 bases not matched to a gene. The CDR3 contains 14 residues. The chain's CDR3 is CASSQDQQGNEQYV. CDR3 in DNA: TGCGCCAGCAGCCAAGACCAACAGGGGAACGAGCAGTACGTC.

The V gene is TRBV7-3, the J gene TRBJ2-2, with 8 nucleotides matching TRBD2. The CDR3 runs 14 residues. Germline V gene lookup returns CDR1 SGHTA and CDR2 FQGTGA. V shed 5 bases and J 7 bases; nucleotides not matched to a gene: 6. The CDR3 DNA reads TGTGCCAGCAGCCCGACTAGCGCGGGCGGGGAGCTGTTTTTT. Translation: CASSPTSAGGELFF.

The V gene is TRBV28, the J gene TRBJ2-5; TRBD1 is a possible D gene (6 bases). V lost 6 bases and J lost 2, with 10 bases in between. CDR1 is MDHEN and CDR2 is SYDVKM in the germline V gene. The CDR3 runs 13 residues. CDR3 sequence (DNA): TGTGCCAGCAGGCAACAGGGTCAAGAGACCCAGTACTTC. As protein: CASRQQGQETQYF.

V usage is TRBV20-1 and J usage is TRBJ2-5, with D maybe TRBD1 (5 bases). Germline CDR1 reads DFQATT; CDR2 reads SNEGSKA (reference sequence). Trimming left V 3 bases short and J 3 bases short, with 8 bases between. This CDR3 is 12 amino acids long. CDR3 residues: CSASSREETQYF. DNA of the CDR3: TGCAGTGCTAGTTCCAGGGAAGAGACCCAGTACTTC.

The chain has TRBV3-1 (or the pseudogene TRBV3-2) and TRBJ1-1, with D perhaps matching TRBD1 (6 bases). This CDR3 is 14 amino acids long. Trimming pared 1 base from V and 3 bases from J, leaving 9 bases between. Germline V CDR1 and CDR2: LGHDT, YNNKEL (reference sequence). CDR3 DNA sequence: TGTGCCAGCAGCCAAGGACAGGCCGACACTGAAGCTTTCTTT. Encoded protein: CASSQGQADTEAFF.

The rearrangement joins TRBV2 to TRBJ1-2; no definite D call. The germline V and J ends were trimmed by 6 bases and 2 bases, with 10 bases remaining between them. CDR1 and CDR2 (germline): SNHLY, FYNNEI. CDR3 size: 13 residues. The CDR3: CASRWTGNYGYTF. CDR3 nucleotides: TGTGCCAGCAGATGGACGGGGAACTATGGCTACACCTTC.

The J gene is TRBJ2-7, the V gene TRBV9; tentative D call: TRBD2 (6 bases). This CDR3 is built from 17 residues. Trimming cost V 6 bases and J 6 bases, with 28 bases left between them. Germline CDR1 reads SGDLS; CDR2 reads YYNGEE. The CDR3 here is CASIPRGWGEEWCEQYV. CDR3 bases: TGTGCCAGCATACCCCGCGGTTGGGGGGAGGAGTGGTGCGAGCAGTACGTC.

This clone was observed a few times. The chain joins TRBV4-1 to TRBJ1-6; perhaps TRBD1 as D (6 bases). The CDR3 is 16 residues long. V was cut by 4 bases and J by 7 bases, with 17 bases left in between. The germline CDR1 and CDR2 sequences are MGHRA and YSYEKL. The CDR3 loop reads CASSPRIRDKNSPLHF. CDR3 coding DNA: TGCGCCAGCAGCCCCCGAATCCGGGACAAAAATTCACCCCTCCACTTT.

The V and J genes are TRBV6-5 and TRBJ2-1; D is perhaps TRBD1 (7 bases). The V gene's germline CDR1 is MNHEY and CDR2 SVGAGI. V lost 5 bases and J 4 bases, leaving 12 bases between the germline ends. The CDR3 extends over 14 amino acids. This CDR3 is CASSRRGTYNEQFF. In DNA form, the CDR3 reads TGTGCCAGCAGTCGCAGGGGGACTTACAATGAGCAGTTCTTC.

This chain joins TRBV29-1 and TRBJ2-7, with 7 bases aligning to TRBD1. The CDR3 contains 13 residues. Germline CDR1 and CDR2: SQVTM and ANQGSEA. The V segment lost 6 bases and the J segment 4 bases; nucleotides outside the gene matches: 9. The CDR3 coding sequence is TGCAGCGTCAAGGGACAGTTCGGATACGAGCAGTACGTC. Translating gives CSVKGQFGYEQYV.